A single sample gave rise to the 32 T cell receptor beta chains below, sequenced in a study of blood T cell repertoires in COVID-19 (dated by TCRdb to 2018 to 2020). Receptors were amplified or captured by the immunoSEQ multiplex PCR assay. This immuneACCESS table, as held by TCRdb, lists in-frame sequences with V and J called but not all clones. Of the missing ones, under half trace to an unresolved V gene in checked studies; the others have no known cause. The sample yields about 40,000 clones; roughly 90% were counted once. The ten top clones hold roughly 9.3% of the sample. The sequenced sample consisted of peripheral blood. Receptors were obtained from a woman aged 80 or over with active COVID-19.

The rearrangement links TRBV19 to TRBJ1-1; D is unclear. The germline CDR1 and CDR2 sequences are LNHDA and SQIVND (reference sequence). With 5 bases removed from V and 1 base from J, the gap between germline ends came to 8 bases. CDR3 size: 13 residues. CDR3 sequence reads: CASSARGNTEAFF. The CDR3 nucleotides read TGTGCCAGTAGTGCGCGGGGGAACACTGAAGCTTTCTTT.

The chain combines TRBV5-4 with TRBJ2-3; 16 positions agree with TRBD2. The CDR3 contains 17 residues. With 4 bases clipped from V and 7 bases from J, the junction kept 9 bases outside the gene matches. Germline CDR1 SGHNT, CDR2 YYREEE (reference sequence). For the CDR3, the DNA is TGTGCCAGCAGCGCCTCCGGGACTAGCGGGGGGGCCTATACGCAGTATTTT. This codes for CASSASGTSGGAYTQYF.

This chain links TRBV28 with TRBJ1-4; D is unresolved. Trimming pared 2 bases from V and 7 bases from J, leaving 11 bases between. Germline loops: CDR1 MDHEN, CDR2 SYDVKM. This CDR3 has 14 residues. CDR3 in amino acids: CASSLGMGVEKLFF. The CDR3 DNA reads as TGTGCCAGCAGTTTAGGCATGGGAGTTGAAAAACTGTTTTTT.

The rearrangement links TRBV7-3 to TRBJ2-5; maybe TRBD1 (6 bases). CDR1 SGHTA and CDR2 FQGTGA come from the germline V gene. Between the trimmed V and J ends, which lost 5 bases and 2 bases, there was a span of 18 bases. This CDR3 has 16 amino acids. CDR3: CASSPTGIGKQETQYF. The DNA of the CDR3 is TGTGCCAGCAGCCCTACAGGGATTGGGAAACAAGAGACCCAGTACTTC.

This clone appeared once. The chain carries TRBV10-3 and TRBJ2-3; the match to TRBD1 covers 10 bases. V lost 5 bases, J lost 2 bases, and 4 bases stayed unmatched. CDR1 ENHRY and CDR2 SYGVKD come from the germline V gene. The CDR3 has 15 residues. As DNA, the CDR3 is TGTGCCATCAGTCTCGGACAGGGGGTCACAGATACGCAGTATTTT. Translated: CAISLGQGVTDTQYF.

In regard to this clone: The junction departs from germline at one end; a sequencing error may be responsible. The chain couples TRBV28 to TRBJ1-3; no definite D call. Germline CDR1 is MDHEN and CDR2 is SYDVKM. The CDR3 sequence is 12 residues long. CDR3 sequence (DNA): TGTGCCGGCAGGCGGCCTGGAAACACCATATATTTT. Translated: CAGRRPGNTIYF.

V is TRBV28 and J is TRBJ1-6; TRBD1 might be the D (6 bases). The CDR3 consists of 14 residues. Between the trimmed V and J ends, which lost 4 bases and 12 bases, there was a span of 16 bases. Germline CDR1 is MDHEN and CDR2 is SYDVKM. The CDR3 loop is CASSSTGYRVPLHF. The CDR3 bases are TGTGCCAGCAGTTCAACAGGGTACAGAGTACCCCTCCACTTT.

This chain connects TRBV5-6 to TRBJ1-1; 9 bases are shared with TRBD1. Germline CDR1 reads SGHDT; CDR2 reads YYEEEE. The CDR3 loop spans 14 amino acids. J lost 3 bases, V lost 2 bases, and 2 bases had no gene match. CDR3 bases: TGTGCCAGCAGCTTCCGGGACAGGGACACTGAAGCTTTCTTT. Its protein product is CASSFRDRDTEAFF.

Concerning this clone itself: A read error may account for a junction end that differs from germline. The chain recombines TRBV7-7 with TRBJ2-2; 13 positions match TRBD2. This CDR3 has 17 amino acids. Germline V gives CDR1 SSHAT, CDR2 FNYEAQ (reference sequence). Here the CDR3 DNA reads TGTGCTAGCAGCCCCACTAGCGGGGGGGCCGGCACCGGGGAGCTGTTTTTT. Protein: CASSPTSGGAGTGELFF.

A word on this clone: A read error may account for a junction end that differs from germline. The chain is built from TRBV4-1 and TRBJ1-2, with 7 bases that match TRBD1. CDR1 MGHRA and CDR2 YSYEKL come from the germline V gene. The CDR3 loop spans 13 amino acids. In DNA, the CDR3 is TGCGCCAGCAGCCAAGAGAACAGGGGCCTGGGTTCCTTC. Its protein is CASSQENRGLGSF.

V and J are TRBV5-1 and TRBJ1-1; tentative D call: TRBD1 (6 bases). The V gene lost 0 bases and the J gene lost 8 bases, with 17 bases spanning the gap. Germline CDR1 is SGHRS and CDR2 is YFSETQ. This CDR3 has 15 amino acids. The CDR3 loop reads CASSLADWWTDEAFF. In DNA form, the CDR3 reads TGCGCCAGCAGCTTGGCGGATTGGTGGACAGACGAAGCTTTCTTT.

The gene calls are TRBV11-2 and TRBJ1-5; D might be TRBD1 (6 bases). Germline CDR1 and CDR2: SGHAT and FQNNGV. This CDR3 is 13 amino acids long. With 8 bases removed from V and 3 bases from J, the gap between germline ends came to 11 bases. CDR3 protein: CASGGGPNQPQHF. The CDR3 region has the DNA TGTGCCAGCGGGGGCGGTCCCAATCAGCCCCAGCATTTT.

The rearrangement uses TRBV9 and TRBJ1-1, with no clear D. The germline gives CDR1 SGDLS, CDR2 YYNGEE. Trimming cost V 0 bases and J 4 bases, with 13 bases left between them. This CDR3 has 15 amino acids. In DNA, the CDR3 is TGTGCCAGCAGCGTAGGAGTAGGAGGTATCACTGAAGCTTTCTTT. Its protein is CASSVGVGGITEAFF. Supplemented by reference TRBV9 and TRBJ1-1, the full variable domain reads DSGVTQTPKHLITATGQRVTLRCSPRSGDLSVYWYQQSLDQGLQFLIQYYNGEERAKGNILERFSAQQFPDLHSELNLSSLELGDSALYFCASSVGVGGITEAFFGQGTRLTVV.

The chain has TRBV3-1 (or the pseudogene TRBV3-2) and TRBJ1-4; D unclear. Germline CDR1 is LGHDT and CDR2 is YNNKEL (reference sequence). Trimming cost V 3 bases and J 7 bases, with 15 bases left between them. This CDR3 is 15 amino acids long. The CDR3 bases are TGTGCCAGCAGCCACCCCGGTCGGGGTGTTGAAAAACTGTTTTTT. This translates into CASSHPGRGVEKLFF.

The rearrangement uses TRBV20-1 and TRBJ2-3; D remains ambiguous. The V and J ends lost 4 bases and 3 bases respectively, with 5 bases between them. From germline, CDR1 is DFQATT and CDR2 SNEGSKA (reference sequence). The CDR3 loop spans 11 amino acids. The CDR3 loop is CSATFTDTQYF. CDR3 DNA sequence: TGCAGTGCTACATTTACAGATACGCAGTATTTT.

The CDR3 region is CASKGQVEQPQHF. The CDR3 nucleotides read TGTGCCAGTAAGGGACAGGTCGAGCAGCCCCAGCATTTT. The V and J genes are TRBV19 and TRBJ1-5; 8 nucleotides agree with TRBD1. CDR1 LNHDA and CDR2 SQIVND come from the germline V gene (reference sequence). This CDR3 has 13 amino acids. Unmatched junction bases numbered 6, after V lost 7 bases and J lost 7 bases.

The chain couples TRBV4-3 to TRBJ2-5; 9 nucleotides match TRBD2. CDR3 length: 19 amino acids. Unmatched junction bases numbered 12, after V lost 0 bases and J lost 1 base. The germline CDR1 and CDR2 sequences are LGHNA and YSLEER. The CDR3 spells CASSQDLLAGWGFQETQYF. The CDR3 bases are TGCGCCAGCAGCCAAGATCTGCTAGCGGGGTGGGGGTTCCAAGAGACCCAGTACTTC.

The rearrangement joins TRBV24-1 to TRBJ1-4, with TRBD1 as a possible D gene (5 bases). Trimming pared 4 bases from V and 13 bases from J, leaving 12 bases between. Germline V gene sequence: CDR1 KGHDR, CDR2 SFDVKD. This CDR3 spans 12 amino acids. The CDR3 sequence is CATSDPRGRLFF. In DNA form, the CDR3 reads TGTGCCACCAGTGACCCTCGGGGGAGACTGTTTTTT.

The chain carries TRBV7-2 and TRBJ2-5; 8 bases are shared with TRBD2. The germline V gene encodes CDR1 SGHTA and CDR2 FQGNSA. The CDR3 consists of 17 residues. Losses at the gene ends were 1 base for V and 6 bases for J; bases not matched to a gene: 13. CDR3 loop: CASSLESGGSGVKTQYF. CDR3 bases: TGTGCCAGCAGCTTAGAGTCGGGAGGGTCCGGGGTCAAGACCCAGTACTTC.

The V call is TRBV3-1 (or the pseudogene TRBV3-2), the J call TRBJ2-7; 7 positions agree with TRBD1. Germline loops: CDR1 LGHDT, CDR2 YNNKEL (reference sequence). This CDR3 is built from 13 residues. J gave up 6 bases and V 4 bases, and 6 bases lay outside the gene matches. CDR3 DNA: TGTGCCAGCAGCCTGGCAGGGGGTCGCGAGCAGTACTTC. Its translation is CASSLAGGREQYF.

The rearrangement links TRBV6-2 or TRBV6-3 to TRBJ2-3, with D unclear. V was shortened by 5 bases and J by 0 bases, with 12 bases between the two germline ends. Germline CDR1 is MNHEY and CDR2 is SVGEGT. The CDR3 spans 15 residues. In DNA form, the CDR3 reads TGTGCCAGCAGTCTGAACCAACTCAGCACAGATACGCAGTATTTT. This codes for CASSLNQLSTDTQYF.

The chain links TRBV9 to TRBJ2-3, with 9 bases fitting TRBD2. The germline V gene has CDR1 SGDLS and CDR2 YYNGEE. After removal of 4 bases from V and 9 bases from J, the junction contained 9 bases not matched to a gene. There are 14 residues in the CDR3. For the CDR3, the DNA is TGTGCCAGCAGCCCTAGGGTAGCGGGGGACACGCAGTATTTT. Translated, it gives CASSPRVAGDTQYF. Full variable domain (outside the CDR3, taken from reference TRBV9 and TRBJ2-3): DSGVTQTPKHLITATGQRVTLRCSPRSGDLSVYWYQQSLDQGLQFLIQYYNGEERAKGNILERFSAQQFPDLHSELNLSSLELGDSALYFCASSPRVAGDTQYFGPGTRLTVL.

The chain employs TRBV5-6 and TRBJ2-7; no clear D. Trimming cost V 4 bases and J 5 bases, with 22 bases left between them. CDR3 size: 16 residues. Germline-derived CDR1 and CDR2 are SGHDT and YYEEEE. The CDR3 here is CASSAGVRKSVHEQYF. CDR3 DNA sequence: TGTGCCAGCAGCGCTGGTGTTCGAAAGAGCGTCCACGAGCAGTACTTC.

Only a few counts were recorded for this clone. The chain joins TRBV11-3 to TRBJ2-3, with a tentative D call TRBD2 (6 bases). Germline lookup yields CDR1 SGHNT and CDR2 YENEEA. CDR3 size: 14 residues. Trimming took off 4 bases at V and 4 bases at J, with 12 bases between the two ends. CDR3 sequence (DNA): TGTGCCAGCAGCTCACGGAGGGACGCAGATACGCAGTATTTT. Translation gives CASSSRRDADTQYF.

This CDR3 is CASRPGGQETQYF. The DNA for the CDR3 is TGTGCCAGCAGGCCAGGGGGCCAAGAGACCCAGTACTTC. This sequence joins TRBV28 and TRBJ2-5; 7 bases match TRBD1. The CDR3 totals 13 residues. Germline V CDR1 and CDR2: MDHEN, SYDVKM. V gave up 6 bases and J gave up 1 base; unmatched junction bases: 2. The variable domain in full, with the rest retrieved from reference TRBV28 and TRBJ2-5, is DVKVTQSSRYLVKRTGEKVFLECVQDMDHENMFWYRQDPGLGLRLIYFSYDVKMKEKGDIPEGYSVSREKKERFSLILESASTNQTSMYLCASRPGGQETQYFGPGTRLLVL.

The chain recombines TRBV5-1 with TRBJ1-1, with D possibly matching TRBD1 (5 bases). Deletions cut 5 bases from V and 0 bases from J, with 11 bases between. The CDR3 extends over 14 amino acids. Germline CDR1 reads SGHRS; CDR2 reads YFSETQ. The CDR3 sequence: CASREGALNTEAFF. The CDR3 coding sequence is TGCGCCAGCAGGGAAGGGGCTCTGAACACTGAAGCTTTCTTT.

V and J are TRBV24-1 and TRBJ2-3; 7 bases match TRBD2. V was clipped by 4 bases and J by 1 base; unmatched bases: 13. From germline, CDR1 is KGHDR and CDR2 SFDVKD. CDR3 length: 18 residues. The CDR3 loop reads CATSETVAGDRGTDTQYF. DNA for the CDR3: TGTGCCACCAGTGAGACCGTTGCGGGGGATCGGGGCACAGATACGCAGTATTTT.

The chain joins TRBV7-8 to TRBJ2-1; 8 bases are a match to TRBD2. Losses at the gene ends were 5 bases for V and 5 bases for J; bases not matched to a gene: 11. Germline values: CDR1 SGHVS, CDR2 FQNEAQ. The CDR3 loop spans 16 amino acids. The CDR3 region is CASSLLPGLGNNEQFF. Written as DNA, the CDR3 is TGTGCCAGCAGCCTTTTGCCGGGACTAGGAAACAATGAGCAGTTCTTC.

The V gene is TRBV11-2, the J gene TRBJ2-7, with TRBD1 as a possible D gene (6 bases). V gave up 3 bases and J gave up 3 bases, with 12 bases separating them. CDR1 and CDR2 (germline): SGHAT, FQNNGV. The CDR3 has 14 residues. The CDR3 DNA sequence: TGTGCCAGCAGCTTCCAGGGGTGGGTCTACGAGCAGTACTTC. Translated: CASSFQGWVYEQYF.

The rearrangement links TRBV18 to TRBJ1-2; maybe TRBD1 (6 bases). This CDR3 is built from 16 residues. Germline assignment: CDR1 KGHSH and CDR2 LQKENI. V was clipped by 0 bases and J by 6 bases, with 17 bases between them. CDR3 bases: TGTGCCAGCTCACCACCTGGTATAGCAGGGGCCGATGGCTACACCTTC. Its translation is CASSPPGIAGADGYTF. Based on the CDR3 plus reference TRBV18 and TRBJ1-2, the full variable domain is NAGVMQNPRHLVRRRGQEARLRCSPMKGHSHVYWYRQLPEEGLKFMVYLQKENIIDESGMPKERFSAEFPKEGPSILRIQQVVRGDSAAYFCASSPPGIAGADGYTFGSGTRLTVV.

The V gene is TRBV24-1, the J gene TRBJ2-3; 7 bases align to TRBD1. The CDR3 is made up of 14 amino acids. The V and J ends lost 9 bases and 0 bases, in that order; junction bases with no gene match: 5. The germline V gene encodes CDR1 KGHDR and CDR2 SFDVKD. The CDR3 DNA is TGTGCCACCCGCGACAGGGTTAGCACAGATACGCAGTATTTT. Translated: CATRDRVSTDTQYF.

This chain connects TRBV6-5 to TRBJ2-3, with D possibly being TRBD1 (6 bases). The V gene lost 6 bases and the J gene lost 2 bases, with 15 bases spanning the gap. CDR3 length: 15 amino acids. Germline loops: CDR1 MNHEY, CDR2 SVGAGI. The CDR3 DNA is TGTGCCAGCAGGGTATACAGGGCTCACACAGATACGCAGTATTTT. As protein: CASRVYRAHTDTQYF.